This T cell receptor (beta chain) was sequenced for a study of beta chain features in type 1 diabetes. Expressed TCRB transcripts were sequenced after all isolated RNA was converted to cDNA. Data came from immunoSEQ multiplex PCR; TCRdb stores just in-frame clones and leaves some out. The sample contains some 250,000 clones, about 25% of which appear only once. V dropped 7 bases and J dropped 9 bases, with 19 bases sitting between them. The CDR3 is 13 amino acids. The germline V gene has CDR1 SQVTM and CDR2 ANQGSEA. This clone was detected a few times. The sequence was collected from a man aged 30-40 years in good health. This chain joins TRBV29-1 and TRBJ2-1; TRBD1 or TRBD2 may be the D gene (5 bases each). Sequencing was performed on central memory CD4+ T cells from blood. DNA for the CDR3: TGCAGCGGCGAGGGGCAGAGGATGGGTGAGCAGTTCTTC. Protein sequence: CSGEGQRMGEQFF.